This T cell receptor (beta chain) was profiled in a study of identical twins. Study observations and caveats: Beta clonotypes that were abundant in cord blood contained fewer insertions, a pattern absent from memory repertoires. For monozygotic twins, models underestimated out-of-frame TCR alpha sharing.

Every sampled donor was Caucasian and healthy. The table lists this clonotype with a few counts. Its cognate antigen is unknown. CDR3 length: 16 residues. Trimming pared 3 bases from V and 0 bases from J, leaving 9 bases between. MiXCR, applied by TCRdb to the 5' RACE reads, yields one record per CDR3 protein. The sample has about 900,000 distinct CDR3 sequences; 10% to 15% are singletons. These data were also filed under a second study, of yellow fever vaccine responses in identical twins.

The chain couples TRBV12-3 or TRBV12-4 to TRBJ2-6, with D uncertain. The receptor was isolated from a woman between 18 and 29 years old in good health. Specimen: PBMCs. CDR3 nucleotides: TGTGCCAGCAGTTTCTGGGTTTCCTCTGGGGCCAACGTCCTGACTTTC. This sequence encodes CASSFWVSSGANVLTF.